These 31 T cell receptor beta chains share one sample of origin, sequenced in a study of OX40 agonist ivuxolimab in advanced cancers. Assay: immunoSEQ multiplex PCR; the TCRdb copy retains only in-frame clones and omits some. The data hold fewer than 75,000 clones, with roughly 87% observed a single time. The input for sequencing was CD4+ or CD8+ T cells sorted from blood, taken in a trial of the OX40 agonist ivuxolimab. The source is an adult with an advanced solid tumor such as melanoma, head and neck, liver or kidney cancer.

V usage is TRBV9 and J usage is TRBJ1-5; D may be TRBD1 (5 bases). Trimming pared 0 bases from V and 7 bases from J, leaving 11 bases between. CDR1 and CDR2 from the germline V gene are SGDLS and YYNGEE. This CDR3 has 14 amino acids. The CDR3 loop is CASSVGQGGQPQHF. CDR3 nucleotide sequence: TGTGCCAGCAGCGTAGGGCAGGGAGGACAGCCCCAGCATTTT.

The chain couples TRBV7-2 to TRBJ1-2, with D possibly matching TRBD1 (6 bases). The V end lost 2 bases, the J end lost 6 bases, and 16 bases lay between the germline ends. Germline assignment: CDR1 SGHTA and CDR2 FQGNSA. The CDR3 is 15 amino acids. The CDR3 sequence: CASSLSTGSTHGYTF. The CDR3 DNA sequence: TGTGCCAGCAGCTTAAGCACAGGGTCGACGCATGGCTACACCTTC.

The chain carries TRBV5-5 and TRBJ2-3, with 8 bases that match TRBD2. CDR1 and CDR2 from the germline V gene are SGHKS and YYEKEE (reference sequence). This CDR3 spans 15 amino acids. J lost 2 bases, V lost 7 bases, and 9 bases had no gene match. CDR3: CASVPTSGLTDTQYF. In DNA, the CDR3 is TGTGCCAGCGTTCCCACTAGCGGACTCACAGATACGCAGTATTTT.

This chain joins TRBV5-1 and TRBJ2-2; no definite D call. Looked up from germline, CDR1 is SGHRS and CDR2 is YFSETQ. The CDR3 loop spans 15 amino acids. Trimming took 6 bases from V and 5 from J, leaving 17 bases between them. CDR3 in amino acids: CASTLRRSDTGELFF. In nucleotides, the CDR3 is TGCGCCAGCACCCTTAGGCGGAGTGATACCGGGGAGCTGTTTTTT.

The chain has TRBV7-9 and TRBJ2-1; 10 bases agree with TRBD2. CDR1 and CDR2 from the germline V gene are SEHNR and FQNEAQ (reference sequence). Trimming cost V 5 bases and J 2 bases; bases outside gene matches: 12. The CDR3 length is 18 residues. CDR3 protein: CASSPTLLAGYTYNEQFF. The CDR3 bases are TGTGCCAGCAGCCCAACACTACTAGCGGGATACACCTACAATGAGCAGTTCTTC.

The rearrangement uses TRBV28 and TRBJ2-2, with 7 bases matching TRBD1. The trim removed 6 bases at V and 6 bases at J, leaving 10 bases unmatched. This CDR3 has 15 residues. Germline V gene lookup returns CDR1 MDHEN and CDR2 SYDVKM. The CDR3 DNA sequence: TGTGCCAGCAGCCTTCTGGACAGGACCGCCGGGGAGCTGTTTTTT. This encodes CASSLLDRTAGELFF.

This clone has just a few counts. The CDR3 sequence is CASSLGAGVVDEQFF. CDR3 in DNA: TGTGCCAGCAGCTTAGGAGCGGGAGTGGTTGATGAGCAGTTCTTC. This chain uses TRBV7-9 with TRBJ2-1; TRBD2 matches 8 bases. The CDR3 runs to 15 residues. Germline trimming cut 1 base from V and 8 bases from J; bases unmatched to any gene: 7. The germline V gene encodes CDR1 SEHNR and CDR2 FQNEAQ (reference sequence).

The rearrangement joins TRBV6-5 to TRBJ2-7; D gene unclear. Germline CDR1 and CDR2: MNHEY and SVGAGI. The CDR3 totals 14 residues. V gave up 0 bases and J gave up 2 bases, with 8 bases separating them. The CDR3 region has the DNA TGTGCCAGCAGTTACTCATGGCCTACCTACGAGCAGTACTTC. Translating it yields CASSYSWPTYEQYF.

The chain has TRBV19 and TRBJ2-3, with 14 bases matching TRBD2. V shed 5 bases and J 2 bases; nucleotides not matched to a gene: 6. CDR1 and CDR2 (germline): LNHDA, SQIVND (reference sequence). The CDR3 is 17 residues long. CDR3 protein: CASSVRTSGRTTDTQYF. The CDR3 nucleotides are TGTGCCAGTAGTGTCCGGACTAGCGGGAGGACCACAGATACGCAGTATTTT. Filled out from reference TRBV19 and TRBJ2-3, the complete variable domain reads DGGITQSPKYLFRKEGQNVTLSCEQNLNHDAMYWYRQDPGQGLRLIYYSQIVNDFQKGDIAEGYSVSREKKESFPLTVTSAQKNPTAFYLCASSVRTSGRTTDTQYFGPGTRLTVL.

This clone showed up just once. The rearrangement uses TRBV29-1 and TRBJ1-2; no firm D call. Trimming cost V 6 bases and J 0 bases, with 8 bases left between them. Germline-derived CDR1 and CDR2 are SQVTM and ANQGSEA. The CDR3 sequence is 12 residues long. CDR3 loop: CSVSGPNYGYTF. The CDR3 DNA reads as TGCAGCGTGTCCGGGCCTAACTATGGCTACACCTTC.

The chain carries TRBV7-3 and TRBJ2-1, with 7 bases lining up with TRBD2. J lost 8 bases, V lost 3 bases, and 10 bases had no gene match. This CDR3 is 15 amino acids long. Per the germline V gene, CDR1 is SGHTA and CDR2 is FQGTGA. This CDR3 reads CASSFRVGGSDEQFF. CDR3 DNA: TGTGCCAGCAGCTTCAGGGTCGGCGGGAGCGATGAGCAGTTCTTC.

The chain employs TRBV5-6 and TRBJ2-7; no reliable D call. V was clipped by 7 bases and J by 4 bases, with 15 bases between them. Germline CDR1 is SGHDT and CDR2 is YYEEEE. The CDR3 sequence is 13 residues long. CDR3 amino acids: CASRSIQHYEQYF. CDR3 nucleotides: TGTGCCAGCCGGTCCATCCAACATTACGAGCAGTACTTC.

The chain combines TRBV30 with TRBJ1-2; D remains unclear. V was clipped by 1 base and J by 3 bases, with 3 bases between them. The germline V gene encodes CDR1 GTSNPN and CDR2 SVGIG (reference sequence). This CDR3 has 11 residues. The CDR3 reads CAWSAHYGYTF. In nucleotides, the CDR3 is TGTGCCTGGAGTGCGCACTATGGCTACACCTTC.

The chain carries TRBV9 and TRBJ2-7; D is perhaps TRBD2 (6 bases). The V and J ends lost 4 bases and 3 bases respectively, with 14 bases between them. From germline, CDR1 is SGDLS and CDR2 YYNGEE. There are 14 residues in the CDR3. The CDR3 is CASSTGDGNYEQYF. CDR3 nucleotide sequence: TGTGCCAGCAGCACGGGGGACGGAAACTACGAGCAGTACTTC.

The chain is built from TRBV30 and TRBJ2-7; TRBD1 matches at 9 bases. The CDR3 runs to 12 residues. V shed 2 bases and J 9 bases; nucleotides not matched to a gene: 5. Germline V gene lookup returns CDR1 GTSNPN and CDR2 SVGIG (reference sequence). DNA of the CDR3: TGTGCCTGGAGTCCGGGACAGGGCCGGCAGTACTTC. It is translated as CAWSPGQGRQYF.

A single count supports this clone. The CDR3 DNA sequence: TGCGCCAGCAGCGTGGACAGGGGAGGAGATACGCAGTATTTT. Protein: CASSVDRGGDTQYF. This chain uses TRBV5-1 with TRBJ2-3; 9 bases agree with TRBD1. Germline CDR1 is SGHRS and CDR2 is YFSETQ. The CDR3 spans 14 residues. V shed 4 bases and J 5 bases; nucleotides not matched to a gene: 5.

The V call is TRBV27, the J call TRBJ2-5, with D hard to call. CDR3 size: 13 residues. Germline-derived CDR1 and CDR2 are MNHEY and SMNVEV (reference sequence). V gave up 8 bases and J gave up 4 bases, with 14 bases separating them. The CDR3, as DNA: TGTGCCAGCCGAACCAGTGGTTTAGAGACCCAGTACTTC. Encoded protein: CASRTSGLETQYF.

CDR3 nucleotide sequence: TGTGCCAGCAGCAACCCGGGGGCCCTGTACGAGCAGTACTTC. It codes for CASSNPGALYEQYF. V and J are TRBV21-1 and TRBJ2-7. TRBV21-1 is a listed pseudogene. The CDR3 runs 14 residues.

This clone appeared once. The rearrangement uses TRBV9 and TRBJ2-6; D is uncertain. Germline CDR1 is SGDLS and CDR2 is YYNGEE. CDR3 length: 15 residues. Deletions cut 5 bases from V and 0 bases from J, with 9 bases between. The CDR3 sequence is CASSSATSGANVLTF. DNA of the CDR3: TGTGCCAGCAGTTCAGCGACCTCTGGGGCCAACGTCCTGACTTTC.

This clone came up once. The V and J genes are TRBV19 and TRBJ2-1, with D hard to call. Looked up from germline, CDR1 is LNHDA and CDR2 is SQIVND (reference sequence). This CDR3 has 15 amino acids. Trimming removed 5 bases at V and 0 bases at J, with 11 bases between. The CDR3 here is CASSPNINSYNEQFF. In DNA, the CDR3 is TGTGCCAGTAGTCCCAATATTAACTCCTACAATGAGCAGTTCTTC.

This clone was seen just once. This rearrangement joins TRBV18 to TRBJ1-1; D gene uncertain. Per the germline V gene, CDR1 is KGHSH and CDR2 is LQKENI. The germline V and J ends were trimmed by 5 bases and 0 bases, with 7 bases remaining between them. CDR3 length: 13 residues. In nucleotides, the CDR3 is TGTGCCAGCTCATCCGGGATGAACACTGAAGCTTTCTTT. Protein: CASSSGMNTEAFF.

V gene TRBV18 combines with J gene TRBJ2-5, with D unresolved. V was cut by 2 bases and J by 1 base, with 11 bases left in between. Germline-derived CDR1 and CDR2 are KGHSH and LQKENI. There are 15 residues in the CDR3. CDR3 sequence reads: CASSPTSDGQETQYF. DNA of the CDR3: TGTGCCAGCTCACCAACCTCAGACGGCCAAGAGACCCAGTACTTC.

The chain joins TRBV5-3 to TRBJ2-5; TRBD1 matches 7 bases. TRBV5-3 is noted as an ORF with a role that remains uncertain. V was pared by 1 base and J by 4 bases, with 1 base of the junction left unmatched. The CDR3 spans 13 residues. Here the CDR3 reads CARSLNRGETQYF. For the CDR3, the DNA is TGTGCCAGAAGCTTGAACAGGGGAGAGACCCAGTACTTC.

The V call is TRBV19, the J call TRBJ2-5; the match to TRBD1 covers 10 bases. There are 16 residues in the CDR3. Germline V lookup: CDR1 LNHDA, CDR2 SQIVND (reference sequence). Losses at the gene ends were 6 bases for V and 3 bases for J; bases not matched to a gene: 10. In DNA, the CDR3 is TGTGCCAGTAGGGAGACAGGGACAGGGGAAGAAGAGACCCAGTACTTC. The encoded protein is CASRETGTGEEETQYF.

This clone appeared a few times. The chain employs TRBV19 and TRBJ2-1, with D perhaps matching TRBD2 (5 bases). Per germline, CDR1 LNHDA and CDR2 SQIVND (reference sequence). V lost 5 bases and J 7 bases, leaving 12 bases between the germline ends. The CDR3 covers 13 residues. For the CDR3, the DNA is TGTGCCAGTAGTTGGGGAGAGTGGAATGAGCAGTTCTTC. Translated, it gives CASSWGEWNEQFF.

J is TRBJ2-3 and V is TRBV30; tentative D call: TRBD2 (5 bases). V lost 2 bases and J 1 base, leaving 10 bases between the germline ends. This CDR3 comprises 14 residues. The germline CDR1 and CDR2 sequences are GTSNPN and SVGIG (reference sequence). The CDR3 protein is CAWSNLAGTDTQYF. In DNA form, the CDR3 reads TGTGCCTGGAGTAACCTAGCCGGCACAGATACGCAGTATTTT.

V is TRBV10-1 and J is TRBJ2-2; TRBD2 matches 10 bases. Germline V gene data show CDR1 as WNHNN and CDR2 as SYGVQD (reference sequence). The CDR3 totals 18 residues. Trimming at V came to 0 bases and at J to 5 bases, leaving 9 bases not matched to a gene. Here the CDR3 reads CASSESSSGSSGTGELFF. In DNA form, the CDR3 reads TGCGCCAGCAGTGAGTCGTCTAGCGGGAGCAGTGGGACCGGGGAGCTGTTTTTT.

This chain connects TRBV19 to TRBJ2-5; 10 bases map to TRBD2. The J call may not be correct, given that the DNA end is closer to TRBJ2-7. The CDR3 runs 17 residues. Germline CDR1 reads LNHDA; CDR2 reads SQIVND (reference sequence). The CDR3 DNA follows: TGTGCCAGTAGTATCTCATTAGCGGGAGGAAACTCCTACGAGCAGTACTTC. Residues: CASSISLAGGNSYEQYF.

This chain joins TRBV19 and TRBJ2-7; 13 nucleotides match TRBD2. Germline lookup yields CDR1 LNHDA and CDR2 SQIVND (reference sequence). V lost 5 bases to trimming and J lost 4 bases; unmatched junction nucleotides: 5. This CDR3 spans 15 amino acids. The DNA of the CDR3 is TGTGCCAGTAGTTTCCGGACTAGCGGGAGTTACGAGCAGTACTTC. Amino acids: CASSFRTSGSYEQYF.

The chain has TRBV9 and TRBJ2-5; 8 positions match TRBD2. This CDR3 is 16 amino acids long. V lost 0 bases to trimming and J lost 4 bases; unmatched junction nucleotides: 8. The germline V gene has CDR1 SGDLS and CDR2 YYNGEE. DNA of the CDR3: TGTGCCAGCAGCGTAGGCCGGGAGGGTTTCGGAGAGACCCAGTACTTC. Protein product: CASSVGREGFGETQYF.

V is TRBV2 and J is TRBJ1-1; the D is unclear. V lost 6 bases and J lost 0, with 8 bases in between. Germline V CDR1 and CDR2: SNHLY, FYNNEI. The CDR3 length is 13 residues. The DNA of the CDR3 is TGTGCCAGCAGCTACATGATGAACACTGAAGCTTTCTTT. Translation: CASSYMMNTEAFF. Full variable domain (rest looked up from reference TRBV2 and TRBJ1-1): EPEVTQTPSHQVTQMGQEVILRCVPISNHLYFYWYRQILGQKVEFLVSFYNNEISEKSEIFDDQFSVERPDGSNFTLKIRSTKLEDSAMYFCASSYMMNTEAFFGQGTRLTVV.